These 18 T cell receptor beta chains were sequenced from one sample in a study of blood T cell repertoires in COVID-19. Clones were read by immunoSEQ multiplex PCR, and TCRdb kept only the in-frame ones, dropping some. Found here are roughly 8,000 clones, under 90% of them singletons; the top ten hold around 32%. The sample comprised peripheral blood. Source of these receptors: a human donor in a cohort sampled during active COVID-19.

This rearrangement joins TRBV10-1 to TRBJ1-1, with a tentative D call TRBD1 (5 bases). The V end lost 0 bases, the J end lost 1 base, and 6 bases lay between the germline ends. The CDR3 sequence is 14 residues long. Germline assignment: CDR1 WNHNN and CDR2 SYGVQD (reference sequence). The CDR3 bases are TGCGCCAGCAGTGAGTCGACAGCGAACACTGAAGCTTTCTTT. It codes for CASSESTANTEAFF.

This chain links TRBV25-1 with TRBJ2-3, with 8 bases fitting TRBD2. The junction had 6 bases not matched to a gene; V was cut back by 0 bases and J by 4 bases. CDR1 is MGHDK, CDR2 SYGVNS, per germline. The CDR3 consists of 16 residues. The CDR3 DNA reads TGTGCCAGCAGTGAATATAGGGGACTAGGGGCAGATACGCAGTATTTT. It translates to CASSEYRGLGADTQYF.

This chain joins TRBV7-3 and TRBJ2-3; 11 nucleotides agree with TRBD2. The CDR3 is 17 amino acids. V shed 0 bases and J 2 bases; nucleotides not matched to a gene: 4. Germline V gives CDR1 SGHTA, CDR2 FQGTGA. The chain's CDR3 is CASSLTLAGGPTDTQYF. In nucleotides, the CDR3 is TGTGCCAGCAGCTTAACCCTAGCGGGAGGCCCCACAGATACGCAGTATTTT. Supplemented by reference TRBV7-3 and TRBJ2-3, the full variable domain reads GAGVSQTPSNKVTEKGKYVELRCDPISGHTALYWYRQSLGQGPEFLIYFQGTGAADDSGLPNDRFFAVRPEGSVSTLKIQRTERGDSAVYLCASSLTLAGGPTDTQYFGPGTRLTVL.

This clone was detected only once. This rearrangement joins TRBV12-3 or TRBV12-4 to TRBJ1-1, with a tentative D call TRBD1 (5 bases). The CDR3 extends over 12 amino acids. Trimming cost V 3 bases and J 6 bases, with 8 bases left between them. The chain's CDR3 is CASSFGGSEAFF. CDR3 bases: TGTGCCAGCAGTTTTGGGGGGTCTGAAGCTTTCTTT.

The V and J genes are TRBV6-2 or TRBV6-3 and TRBJ1-1; possibly TRBD1 for D (5 bases). Looked up from germline, CDR1 is MNHEY and CDR2 is SVGEGT. The CDR3 runs 13 residues. V lost 3 bases, J lost 1 base, and 6 bases lay in between. The CDR3: CASSYRGNTEAFF. DNA for the CDR3: TGTGCCAGCAGTTATAGGGGGAACACTGAAGCTTTCTTT.

The chain uses TRBV27 and TRBJ2-7, with D perhaps TRBD1 (5 bases). This CDR3 has 13 residues. Trimming shortened V by 6 bases and J by 3 bases, and 12 bases separated the two germline ends. Germline V gene sequence: CDR1 MNHEY, CDR2 SMNVEV (reference sequence). CDR3 protein: CASSLGQLYEQYF. Here the CDR3 DNA reads TGTGCCAGCAGCCTTGGACAACTCTACGAGCAGTACTTC.

This chain links TRBV27 with TRBJ1-3; D unclear. Germline lookup yields CDR1 MNHEY and CDR2 SMNVEV (reference sequence). Trimming pared 4 bases from V and 1 base from J, leaving 8 bases between. There are 14 residues in the CDR3. CDR3 bases: TGTGCCAGCAGTTCGGGGAGATCTGGAAACACCATATATTTT. It translates to CASSSGRSGNTIYF.

This clone is a singleton in its sample. The J gene is TRBJ1-4, the V gene TRBV7-9, with 8 bases that match TRBD1. The CDR3 has 16 amino acids. The V segment lost 3 bases and the J segment 4 bases; nucleotides outside the gene matches: 7. Germline-derived CDR1 and CDR2 are SEHNR and FQNEAQ (reference sequence). The CDR3 loop reads CASSLAGGTGNEKLFF. The CDR3 nucleotides are TGTGCCAGCAGCTTGGCAGGGGGCACGGGTAATGAAAAACTGTTTTTT.

V usage is TRBV19 and J usage is TRBJ1-1; 9 nucleotides align to TRBD1. The junction had 8 bases not matched to a gene; V was cut back by 5 bases and J by 7 bases. Germline-derived CDR1 and CDR2 are LNHDA and SQIVND (reference sequence). The CDR3 consists of 14 residues. DNA of the CDR3: TGTGCCAGTAGTCGGGACAGGGAAAGGAGTGAAGCTTTCTTT. Translated: CASSRDRERSEAFF.

The CDR3 sequence: CASSPGIIDEKLFF. CDR3 DNA: TGCGCCAGCAGCCCCGGGATAATTGACGAAAAACTGTTTTTT. V and J are TRBV5-1 and TRBJ1-4; D gene ambiguous. The CDR3 runs to 14 residues. The V gene's germline CDR1 is SGHRS and CDR2 YFSETQ. The V and J ends lost 4 bases and 8 bases respectively, with 15 bases between them.

For the CDR3, the DNA is TGCGCCAGCAGCTACGGTCTGACAGGCGCCTACGAGCAGTACGTC. Amino acid sequence: CASSYGLTGAYEQYV. The V and J genes are TRBV5-1 and TRBJ2-7, with D perhaps TRBD1 (6 bases). Germline loops: CDR1 SGHRS, CDR2 YFSETQ. V shed 3 bases and J shed 2 bases, with 15 bases lying between them. The CDR3 has 15 amino acids.

This clone is medium-sized (0.01 to 0.1%). In DNA, the CDR3 is TGTGCCACTCAAAGGACAGGGGGCGCCGAGCAGTACTTC. This translates into CATQRTGGAEQYF. The gene calls are TRBV19 and TRBJ2-7; 11 nucleotides line up with TRBD1. The J segment lost 6 bases and the V segment lost 10 bases, leaving 8 bases of the junction unmatched. This CDR3 has 13 residues. The germline V gene encodes CDR1 LNHDA and CDR2 SQIVND (reference sequence).

This sequence joins TRBV4-3 and TRBJ2-1; possible D gene TRBD1, 5 bases. In germline, CDR1 is LGHNA, CDR2 YSLEER. This CDR3 region has 14 residues. With 1 base removed from V and 3 bases from J, the gap between germline ends came to 7 bases. The CDR3 here is CASSQGDSYNEQFF. The CDR3 nucleotides read TGCGCCAGCAGCCAAGGAGACAGCTACAATGAGCAGTTCTTC.

This clone was counted only a few times. The V and J genes are TRBV5-1 and TRBJ1-6; 7 bases fit TRBD1. This CDR3 is 15 amino acids long. Trimming took 3 bases from V and 10 from J; bases not matched to a gene: 10. Germline CDR1 and CDR2: SGHRS and YFSETQ. The CDR3 loop is CASSWTQGLSSPLHF. CDR3 in DNA: TGCGCCAGCAGCTGGACACAGGGGCTCTCCTCACCCCTCCACTTT.

The chain recombines TRBV6-2 or TRBV6-3 with TRBJ1-1; TRBD1 aligns across 8 bases. The J segment lost 1 base and the V segment lost 5 bases, leaving 6 bases of the junction unmatched. From germline, CDR1 is MNHEY and CDR2 SVGEGT. The CDR3 is 15 amino acids. Here the CDR3 DNA reads TGTGCCAGCAGTCGACAAGGACAGGGGAACACTGAAGCTTTCTTT. This gives the protein CASSRQGQGNTEAFF.

The rearrangement links TRBV30 to TRBJ1-1; D might be TRBD1 (6 bases). Trimming cost V 3 bases and J 5 bases, with 13 bases left between them. This CDR3 spans 13 amino acids. The germline CDR1 and CDR2 sequences are GTSNPN and SVGIG (reference sequence). DNA for the CDR3: TGTGCCTGGAGGTTGGGGGCGCGGACTGAAGCTTTCTTT. It is translated as CAWRLGARTEAFF.

The V call is TRBV5-8, the J call TRBJ1-4, with TRBD1 identical over 7 bases. Per germline, CDR1 SGHTS and CDR2 YDEGEE. This CDR3 is built from 16 residues. J lost 0 bases, V lost 1 base, and 3 bases had no gene match. The chain's CDR3 is CASSLTGTATNEKLFF. The CDR3 DNA follows: TGTGCCAGCAGCTTGACTGGGACAGCAACTAATGAAAAACTGTTTTTT.

The chain is built from TRBV5-4 and TRBJ1-1; 8 nucleotides align to TRBD1. Losses at the gene ends were 3 bases for V and 7 bases for J; bases not matched to a gene: 5. CDR1 and CDR2 from the germline V gene are SGHNT and YYREEE (reference sequence). The CDR3 spans 13 residues. This CDR3 is CASSSPGQDEAFF. DNA for the CDR3: TGTGCCAGCAGCTCCCCGGGACAGGATGAAGCTTTCTTT.